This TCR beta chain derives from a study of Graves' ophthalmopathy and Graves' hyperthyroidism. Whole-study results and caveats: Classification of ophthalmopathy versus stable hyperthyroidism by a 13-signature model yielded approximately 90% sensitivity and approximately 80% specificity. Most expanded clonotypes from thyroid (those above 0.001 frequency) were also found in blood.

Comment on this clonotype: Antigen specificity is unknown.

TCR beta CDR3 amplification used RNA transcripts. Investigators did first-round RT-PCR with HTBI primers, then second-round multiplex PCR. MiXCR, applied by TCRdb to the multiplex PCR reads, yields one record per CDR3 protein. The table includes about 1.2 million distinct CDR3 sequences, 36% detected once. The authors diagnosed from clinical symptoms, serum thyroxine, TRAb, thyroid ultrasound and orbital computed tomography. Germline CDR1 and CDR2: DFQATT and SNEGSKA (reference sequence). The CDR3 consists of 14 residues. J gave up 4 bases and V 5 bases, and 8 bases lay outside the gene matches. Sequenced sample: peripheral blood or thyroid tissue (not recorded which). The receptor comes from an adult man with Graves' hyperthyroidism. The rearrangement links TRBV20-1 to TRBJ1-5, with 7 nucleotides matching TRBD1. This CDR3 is CSALVGQPNQPQHF. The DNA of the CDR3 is TGCAGTGCTTTAGTGGGACAGCCAAATCAGCCCCAGCATTTT.